These T cell receptor beta chains were read from a single sample in a study of T-cell reconstitution after alpha-beta-depleted transplantation in children. TCRdb analysed the PCR reads with MiXCR anew, one entry per CDR3 protein. The sample holds a few hundred thousand distinct CDR3 sequences; about a tenth are singletons and the top ten take 2% to 3%. Sequences were derived from PBMCs from the stem cell graft donor, sampled from the stem cell graft. These receptor sequences come from a human donor who donated a stem cell graft to a child with acute lymphoblastic leukemia. The CDR3 runs from the conserved cysteine through the conserved F or W. Each record gives: V gene, clone size, J gene, D gene, CDR3 protein, CDR3 DNA. D genes are given only for firm matches. Not every row has a clone size; where given, it reads once, few, many or a size class.

>TRBV28|few|TRBJ2-7|TRBD1
CASSLTGAREYF
TGTGCCAGCAGTTTAACAGGGGCCCGGGAGTACTTC
>TRBV27|few|TRBJ1-4|.
CASSGHHYTTNEKLFF
TGTGCCAGCAGCGGACACCATTATACAACTAATGAAAAACTGTTTTTT
>TRBV7-9|few|TRBJ2-3|.
CASSRPLTDTQYF
TGTGCCAGCAGCCGGCCCCTCACAGATACGCAGTATTTT
>TRBV28|.|TRBJ2-5|TRBD1
CASCGLLGTGTLQETQYF
TGTGCCAGCTGTGGTCTACTCGGGACAGGGACGCTCCAAGAGACCCAGTACTTC
>TRBV20-1|few|TRBJ2-7|TRBD2
CSVFGRASEQYF
TGCAGTGTATTCGGGAGGGCCTCCGAGCAGTACTTC
>TRBV4-1|many|TRBJ1-1|.
CASSDSGGDTEAFF
TGCGCCAGCAGCGATTCCGGTGGGGACACTGAAGCTTTCTTT
>TRBV4-1|many|TRBJ2-2|TRBD2
CASSQEPEASGPHGELFF
TGCGCCAGCAGCCAAGAGCCCGAGGCTAGCGGTCCCCACGGGGAGCTGTTTTTT
>TRBV7-6|.|TRBJ2-1|.
CASSRGTTYNEQFF
TGTGCCAGCAGCAGAGGCACCACTTACAATGAGCAGTTCTTC
>TRBV4-3|.|TRBJ2-3|.
CASSQTSRLGGTDTQYF
TGCGCCAGCAGCCAAACCAGCAGGCTAGGGGGCACAGATACGCAGTATTTT
>TRBV24-1|many|TRBJ2-1|TRBD2
CATSDVGSGRAHEQFF
TGTGCCACCAGTGATGTTGGTAGCGGGAGGGCCCATGAGCAGTTCTTC
>TRBV20-1|.|TRBJ2-7|TRBD2
CSAFTSGSSYEQYF
TGCAGTGCTTTTACTAGCGGGAGCTCCTACGAGCAGTACTTC